The entry below gives a single T cell receptor beta chain sequence along with its context. Its antigen is as yet unknown. Noted time point: cycle 4 day 1 (C4D1), after less than 7 weeks of nivolumab. Each of the patients experienced relapse following autologous stem cell transplantation, and their brentuximab vedotin exposure differed. This sample was taken from a study of PD-1 blockade in classical Hodgkin lymphoma. Measured with immunoSEQ multiplex PCR; TCRdb has only the in-frame clones, and not every one. This table holds over 9,500 clones, around four fifths found once. CDR1 SGHNT and CDR2 YYREEE come from the germline V gene (reference sequence). CDR3 length equals 15 residues. The ends were cut back, 1 base at V and 0 bases at J, with 9 bases in the middle. Findings of the study overall: Diversity in CD4+ TCRs, unlike that measured in CD8+ TCRs, had risen significantly by C4D1. The causes of the repertoire differences, possibly disease activity or prior therapy, remain undefined. Some patients started nivolumab under 1 year after ASCT, and they were excluded. The study reported lower baseline TCR diversity in newly diagnosed patients than in healthy donors.

The material sequenced was peripheral blood mononuclear cells (PBMCs), taken before the fourth cycle of nivolumab. The source of this sequence is a human donor with classical Hodgkin lymphoma. The chain recombines TRBV5-4 with TRBJ2-3; tentative D call: TRBD2 (6 bases). DNA for the CDR3: TGTGCCAGCAGCTTGAGCGGGCTCAGCACAGATACGCAGTATTTT. Amino acids: CASSLSGLSTDTQYF.